This is a list of T cell receptor beta chains from one sample in a study of blood T cells in healthy people across ages. MiXCR was run by TCRdb on the 5' RACE reads, yielding one entry per CDR3 protein. The data contain over a million distinct CDR3 sequences, 45% of them singletons. Material for sequencing was blood. Receptor source: an older woman in good health. The CDR3 runs from the conserved cysteine through the conserved F or W. The D gene is left open where the match is weak. The size of a clone is reported for some rows only, either as once, few or many, or as a class for expanded clones.

cdr3_aa,cdr3_nt,j_call,d_call,v_call,clone_size
CASSQVDFRIGYTF,TGTGCCAGCAGCCAAGTGGATTTCCGGATTGGCTACACCTTC,TRBJ1-2,-,TRBV14,-
CATSGAGAGDTQYF,TGTGCCACCAGTGGAGCGGGAGCGGGAGATACGCAGTATTTT,TRBJ2-3,TRBD2,TRBV24-1,-
CASMDHLVNAEAFF,TGTGCCAGCATGGATCACCTCGTGAATGCTGAAGCTTTCTTT,TRBJ1-1,-,TRBV2,-
CASGPSPKGAYEQYF,TGTGCCAGCGGCCCCTCCCCCAAGGGGGCTTACGAGCAGTACTTC,TRBJ2-7,TRBD1,TRBV2,-
CASSESGGGAQYF,TGCGCCAGCAGTGAGTCCGGGGGGGGCGCGCAGTATTTT,TRBJ2-3,TRBD2,TRBV10-1,many
CASSQAGGLNYGYTF,TGTGCCAGCAGCCAAGCGGGCGGGCTTAACTATGGCTACACCTTC,TRBJ1-2,-,TRBV3-1,few
CSAGGRGWGEQYF,TGCAGTGCTGGGGGCAGGGGCTGGGGGGAGCAGTACTTC,TRBJ2-7,-,TRBV20-1,-
CAISAQGGYGYTF,TGTGCCATCTCGGCACAGGGAGGTTATGGCTACACCTTC,TRBJ1-2,-,TRBV28,once
CASSTRRAGYNEQFF,TGTGCCAGCAGCACCAGGAGGGCAGGGTACAATGAGCAGTTCTTC,TRBJ2-1,-,TRBV7-3,few
CSGRGFADTQYF,TGCAGCGGTCGGGGTTTCGCAGATACGCAGTATTTT,TRBJ2-3,-,TRBV29-1,-
CASAPRGGSDYNEQFF,TGTGCCAGCGCCCCGCGGGGGGGGTCAGACTACAATGAGCAGTTCTTC,TRBJ2-1,TRBD2,TRBV7-3,few
CASSPAGTEAFF,TGTGCCAGCAGCCCGGCCGGGACTGAAGCTTTCTTT,TRBJ1-1,-,TRBV3-1,-
CASSKLADPYEQYF,TGTGCCAGCAGTAAACTAGCGGACCCATACGAGCAGTACTTC,TRBJ2-7,TRBD2,TRBV27,-
CSARYGAGPGNIQYF,TGCAGTGCTAGATACGGGGCAGGACCCGGCAACATTCAGTACTTC,TRBJ2-4,-,TRBV20-1,-
CASLPGLMSSYNEQFF,TGTGCCAGCTTACCGGGACTCATGAGCTCCTACAATGAGCAGTTCTTC,TRBJ2-1,-,TRBV6-2/TRBV6-3,-
CASSPRASGQFF,TGTGCCAGCAGCCCGAGGGCTAGCGGGCAGTTCTTC,TRBJ2-1,TRBD2,TRBV2,-